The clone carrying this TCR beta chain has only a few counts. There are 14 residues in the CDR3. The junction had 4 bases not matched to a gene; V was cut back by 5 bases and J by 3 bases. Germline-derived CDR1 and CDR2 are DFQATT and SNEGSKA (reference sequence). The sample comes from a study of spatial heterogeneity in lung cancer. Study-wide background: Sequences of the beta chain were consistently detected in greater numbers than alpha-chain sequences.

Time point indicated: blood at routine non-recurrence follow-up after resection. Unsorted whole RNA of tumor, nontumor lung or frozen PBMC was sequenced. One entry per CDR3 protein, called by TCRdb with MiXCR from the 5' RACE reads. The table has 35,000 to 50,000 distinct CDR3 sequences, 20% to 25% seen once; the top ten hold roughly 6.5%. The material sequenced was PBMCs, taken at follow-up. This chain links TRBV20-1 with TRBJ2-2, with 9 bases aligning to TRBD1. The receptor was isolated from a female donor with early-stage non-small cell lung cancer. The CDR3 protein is CSAWDRDDTGELFF. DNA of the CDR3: TGCAGTGCTTGGGACAGGGATGACACCGGGGAGCTGTTTTTT.